This T cell receptor beta chain came from a study of T cell responses to AZD1222 COVID-19 vaccine. Data came from immunoSEQ multiplex PCR; TCRdb stores just in-frame clones and leaves some out. The sample has around 150,000 clones, 90% seen once; the top ten hold about 1.5%. Trimming cost V 3 bases and J 9 bases; bases outside gene matches: 13. This CDR3 spans 15 amino acids. Germline assignment: CDR1 GTSNPN and CDR2 SVGIG (reference sequence). V is TRBV30 and J is TRBJ2-1; TRBD2 matches 8 bases. The material sequenced was peripheral blood, taken on day 0 of AZD1222 vaccination. This clonotype was obtained from an adult in good health. The CDR3 DNA sequence: TGTGCCTGGAGGATGTTAACGGGAGGGCCACCTGAGCAGTTCTTC. It translates to CAWRMLTGGPPEQFF.